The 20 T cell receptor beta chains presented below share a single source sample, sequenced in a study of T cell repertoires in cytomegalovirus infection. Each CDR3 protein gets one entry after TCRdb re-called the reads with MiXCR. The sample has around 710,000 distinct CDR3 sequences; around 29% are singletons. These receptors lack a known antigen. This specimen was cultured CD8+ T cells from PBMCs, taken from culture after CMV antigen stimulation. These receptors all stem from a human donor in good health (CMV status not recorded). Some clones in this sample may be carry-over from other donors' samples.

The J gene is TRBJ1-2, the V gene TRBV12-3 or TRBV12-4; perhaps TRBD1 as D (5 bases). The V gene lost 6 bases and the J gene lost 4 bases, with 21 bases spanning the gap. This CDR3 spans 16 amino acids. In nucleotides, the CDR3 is TGTGCCAGCAGCCCTGACGGGGCCTATGACCCCTATGGCTACACCTTC. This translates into CASSPDGAYDPYGYTF.

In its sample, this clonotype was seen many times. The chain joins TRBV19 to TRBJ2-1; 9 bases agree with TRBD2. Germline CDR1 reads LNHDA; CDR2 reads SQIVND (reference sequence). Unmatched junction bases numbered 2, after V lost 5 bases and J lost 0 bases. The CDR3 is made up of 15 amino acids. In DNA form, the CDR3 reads TGTGCCAGTAGTCAAGCGGGGGGCTCCTACAATGAGCAGTTCTTC. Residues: CASSQAGGSYNEQFF.

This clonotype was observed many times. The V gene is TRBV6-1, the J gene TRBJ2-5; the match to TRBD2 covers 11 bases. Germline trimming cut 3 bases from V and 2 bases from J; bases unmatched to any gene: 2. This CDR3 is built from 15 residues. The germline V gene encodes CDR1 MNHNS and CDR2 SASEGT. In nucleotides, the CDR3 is TGTGCCAGCAGTGACCTAGCGGGGGGTCAAGAGACCCAGTACTTC. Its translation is CASSDLAGGQETQYF.

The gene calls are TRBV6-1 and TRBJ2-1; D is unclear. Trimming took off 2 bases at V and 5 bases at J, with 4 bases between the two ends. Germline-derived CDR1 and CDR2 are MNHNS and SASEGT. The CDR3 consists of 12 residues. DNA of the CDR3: TGTGCCAGCAGTGAATACCACAATGAGCAGTTCTTC. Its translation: CASSEYHNEQFF.

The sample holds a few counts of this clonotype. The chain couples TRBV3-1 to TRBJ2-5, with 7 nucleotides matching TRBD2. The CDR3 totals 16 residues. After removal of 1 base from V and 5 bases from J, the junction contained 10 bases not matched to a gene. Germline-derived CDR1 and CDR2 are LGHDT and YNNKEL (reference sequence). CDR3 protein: CASSQVSAGLFETQYF. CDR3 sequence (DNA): TGTGCCAGCAGCCAAGTCTCAGCGGGGTTATTTGAGACCCAGTACTTC.

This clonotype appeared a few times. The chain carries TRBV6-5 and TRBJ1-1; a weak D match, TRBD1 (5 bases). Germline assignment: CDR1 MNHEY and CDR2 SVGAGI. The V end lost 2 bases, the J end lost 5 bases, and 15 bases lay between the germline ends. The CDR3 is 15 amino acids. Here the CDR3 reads CASSYGQGAGTEAFF. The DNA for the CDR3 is TGTGCCAGCAGTTACGGTCAAGGGGCCGGGACTGAAGCTTTCTTT.

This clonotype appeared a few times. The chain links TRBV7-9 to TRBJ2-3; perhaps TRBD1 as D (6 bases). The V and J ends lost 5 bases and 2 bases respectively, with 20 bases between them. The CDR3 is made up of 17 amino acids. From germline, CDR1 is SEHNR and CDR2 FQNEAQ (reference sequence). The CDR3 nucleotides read TGTGCCAGCAGCGGGGAGATCTCAGACAGGTACACAGATACGCAGTATTTT. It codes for CASSGEISDRYTDTQYF.

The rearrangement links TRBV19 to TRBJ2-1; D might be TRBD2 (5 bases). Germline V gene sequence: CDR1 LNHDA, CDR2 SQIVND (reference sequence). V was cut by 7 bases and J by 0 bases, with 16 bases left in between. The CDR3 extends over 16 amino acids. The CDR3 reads CASTLSGVNSYNEQFF. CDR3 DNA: TGTGCCAGTACCCTCTCCGGGGTGAACTCCTACAATGAGCAGTTCTTC. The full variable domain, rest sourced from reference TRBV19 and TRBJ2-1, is DGGITQSPKYLFRKEGQNVTLSCEQNLNHDAMYWYRQDPGQGLRLIYYSQIVNDFQKGDIAEGYSVSREKKESFPLTVTSAQKNPTAFYLCASTLSGVNSYNEQFFGPGTRLTVL.

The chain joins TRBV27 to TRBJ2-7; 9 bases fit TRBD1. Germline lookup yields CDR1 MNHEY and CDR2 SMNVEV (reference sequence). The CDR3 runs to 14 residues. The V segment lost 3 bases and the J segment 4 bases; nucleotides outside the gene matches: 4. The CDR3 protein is CASSFRTGEYEQYV. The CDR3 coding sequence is TGTGCCAGCAGTTTTCGGACAGGGGAGTACGAGCAGTACGTC.

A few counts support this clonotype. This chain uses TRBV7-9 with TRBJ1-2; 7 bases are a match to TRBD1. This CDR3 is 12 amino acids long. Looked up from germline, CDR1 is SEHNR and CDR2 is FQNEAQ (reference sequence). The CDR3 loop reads CAGGRPGYGYTF. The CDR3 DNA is TGTGCAGGGGGCCGACCGGGCTATGGCTACACCTTC.

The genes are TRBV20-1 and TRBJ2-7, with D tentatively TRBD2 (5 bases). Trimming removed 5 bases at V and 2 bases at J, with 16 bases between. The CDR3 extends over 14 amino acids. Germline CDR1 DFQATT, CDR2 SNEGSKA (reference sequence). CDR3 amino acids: CSASGLLRTYEQYV. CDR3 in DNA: TGCAGTGCTTCCGGACTGCTCAGAACCTACGAGCAGTACGTC.

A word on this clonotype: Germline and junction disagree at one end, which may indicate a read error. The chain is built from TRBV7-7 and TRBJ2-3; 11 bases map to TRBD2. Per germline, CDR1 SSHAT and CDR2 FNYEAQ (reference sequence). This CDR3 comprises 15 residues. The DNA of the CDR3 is TGTGCTAGCAGCTTGACTAGCGGGGAGGCAGATACGCAGTATTTT. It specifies CASSLTSGEADTQYF.

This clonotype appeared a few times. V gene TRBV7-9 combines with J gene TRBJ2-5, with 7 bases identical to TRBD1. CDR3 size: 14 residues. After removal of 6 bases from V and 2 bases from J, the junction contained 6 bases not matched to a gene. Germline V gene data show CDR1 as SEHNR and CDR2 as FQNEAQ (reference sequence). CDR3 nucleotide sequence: TGTGCCAGCAGGCCAGACAGGGTACAAGAGACCCAGTACTTC. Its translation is CASRPDRVQETQYF.

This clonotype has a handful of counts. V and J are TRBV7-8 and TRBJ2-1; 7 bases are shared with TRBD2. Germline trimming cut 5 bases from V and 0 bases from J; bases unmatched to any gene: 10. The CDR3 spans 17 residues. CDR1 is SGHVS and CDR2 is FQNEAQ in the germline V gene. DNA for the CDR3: TGTGCCAGCAGCCAAGACCCAACTAGCGACTCCTACAATGAGCAGTTCTTC. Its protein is CASSQDPTSDSYNEQFF.

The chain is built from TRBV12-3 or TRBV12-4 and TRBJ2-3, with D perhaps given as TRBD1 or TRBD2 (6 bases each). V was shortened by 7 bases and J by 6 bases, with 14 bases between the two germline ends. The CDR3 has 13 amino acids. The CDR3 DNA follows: TGTGCCAGCATGGAGGGGGTCCGGGATACGCAGTATTTT. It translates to CASMEGVRDTQYF.

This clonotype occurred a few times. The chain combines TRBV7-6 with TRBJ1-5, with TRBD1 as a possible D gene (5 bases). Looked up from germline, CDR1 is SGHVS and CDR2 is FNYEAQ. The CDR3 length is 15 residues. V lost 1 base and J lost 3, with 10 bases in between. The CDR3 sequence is CASSLVQGLNQPQHF. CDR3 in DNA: TGTGCCAGCAGCTTAGTTCAGGGCCTCAATCAGCCCCAGCATTTT.

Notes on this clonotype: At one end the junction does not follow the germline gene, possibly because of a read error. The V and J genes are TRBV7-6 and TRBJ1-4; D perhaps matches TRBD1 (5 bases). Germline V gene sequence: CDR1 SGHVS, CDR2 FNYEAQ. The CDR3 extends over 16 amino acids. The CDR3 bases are TGTGCCAGCACCTTAGCGTTCAGGGCCCCTGGGGAAAAACTGTTTTTT. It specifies CASTLAFRAPGEKLFF.

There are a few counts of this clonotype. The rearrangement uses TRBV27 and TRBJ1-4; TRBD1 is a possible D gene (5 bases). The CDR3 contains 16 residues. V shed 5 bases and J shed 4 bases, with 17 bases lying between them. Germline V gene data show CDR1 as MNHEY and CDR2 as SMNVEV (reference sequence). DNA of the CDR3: TGTGCCAGCAGTCCCCTCCAGGGATTGGTTAATGAAAAACTGTTTTTT. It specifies CASSPLQGLVNEKLFF. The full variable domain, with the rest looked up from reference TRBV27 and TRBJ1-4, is EAQVTQNPRYLITVTGKKLTVTCSQNMNHEYMSWYRQDPGLGLRQIYYSMNVEVTDKGDVPEGYKVSRKEKRNFPLILESPSPNQTSLYFCASSPLQGLVNEKLFFGSGTQLSVL.

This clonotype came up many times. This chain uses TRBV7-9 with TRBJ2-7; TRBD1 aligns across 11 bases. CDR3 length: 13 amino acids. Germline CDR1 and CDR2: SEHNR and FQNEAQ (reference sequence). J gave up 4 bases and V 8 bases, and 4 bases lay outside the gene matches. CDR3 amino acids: CASGGQGAYEQYF. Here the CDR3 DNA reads TGTGCCAGCGGCGGACAGGGGGCTTACGAGCAGTACTTC.

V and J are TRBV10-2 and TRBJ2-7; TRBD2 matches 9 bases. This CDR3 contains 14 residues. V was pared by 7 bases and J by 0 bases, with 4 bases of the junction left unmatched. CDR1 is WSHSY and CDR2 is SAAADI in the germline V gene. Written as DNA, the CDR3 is TGCGCCAGCAACGGGCGGGGGGGCTCCTACGAGCAGTACTTC. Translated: CASNGRGGSYEQYF.